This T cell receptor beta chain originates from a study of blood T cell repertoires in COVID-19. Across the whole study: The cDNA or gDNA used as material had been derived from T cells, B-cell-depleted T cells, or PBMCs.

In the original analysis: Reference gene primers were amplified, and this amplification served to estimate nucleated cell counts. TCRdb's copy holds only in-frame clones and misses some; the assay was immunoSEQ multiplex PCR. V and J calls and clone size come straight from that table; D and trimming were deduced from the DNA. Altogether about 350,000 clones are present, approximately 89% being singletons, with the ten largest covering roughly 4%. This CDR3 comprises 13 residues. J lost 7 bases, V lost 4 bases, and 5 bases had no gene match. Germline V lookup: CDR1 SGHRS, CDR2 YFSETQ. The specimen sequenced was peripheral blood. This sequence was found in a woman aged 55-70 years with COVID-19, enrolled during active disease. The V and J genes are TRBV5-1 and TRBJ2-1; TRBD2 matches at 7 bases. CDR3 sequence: CASSQRGRNEQFF. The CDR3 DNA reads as TGCGCCAGCAGCCAGCGGGGAAGGAATGAGCAGTTCTTC.